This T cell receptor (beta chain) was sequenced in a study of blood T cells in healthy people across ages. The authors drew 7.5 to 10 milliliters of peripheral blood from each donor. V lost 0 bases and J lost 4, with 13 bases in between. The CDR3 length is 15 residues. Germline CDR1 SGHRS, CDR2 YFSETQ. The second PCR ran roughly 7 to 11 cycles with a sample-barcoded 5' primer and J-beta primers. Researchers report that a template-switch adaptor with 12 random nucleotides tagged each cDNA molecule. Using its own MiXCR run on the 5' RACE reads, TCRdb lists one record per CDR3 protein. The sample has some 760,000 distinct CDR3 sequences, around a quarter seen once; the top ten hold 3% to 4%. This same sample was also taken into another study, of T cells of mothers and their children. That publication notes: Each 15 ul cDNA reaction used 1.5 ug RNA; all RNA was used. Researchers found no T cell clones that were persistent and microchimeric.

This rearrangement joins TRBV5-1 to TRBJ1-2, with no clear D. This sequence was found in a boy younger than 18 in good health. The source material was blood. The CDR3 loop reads CASSLGAASGYGYTF. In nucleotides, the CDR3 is TGCGCCAGCAGCTTGGGGGCGGCCTCGGGCTATGGCTACACCTTC.